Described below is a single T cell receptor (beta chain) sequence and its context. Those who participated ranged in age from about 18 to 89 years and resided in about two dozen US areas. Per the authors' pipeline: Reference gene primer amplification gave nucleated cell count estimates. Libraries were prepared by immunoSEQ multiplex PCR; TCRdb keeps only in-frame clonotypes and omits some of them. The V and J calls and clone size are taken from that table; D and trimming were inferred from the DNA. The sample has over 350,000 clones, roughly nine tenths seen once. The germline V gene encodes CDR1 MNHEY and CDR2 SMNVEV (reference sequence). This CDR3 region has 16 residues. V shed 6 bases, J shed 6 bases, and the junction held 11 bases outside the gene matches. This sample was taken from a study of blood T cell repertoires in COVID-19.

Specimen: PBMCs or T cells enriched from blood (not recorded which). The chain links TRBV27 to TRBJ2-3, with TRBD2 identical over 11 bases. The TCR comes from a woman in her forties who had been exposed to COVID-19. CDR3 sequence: CASSKLAGGLGDTQYF. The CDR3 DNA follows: TGTGCCAGCAGCAAGCTAGCGGGAGGTTTGGGTGATACGCAGTATTTT.